The 15 T cell receptor beta chains given below trace back to one sample, sequenced in a study of beta chain features in type 1 diabetes. Reverse transcribing all isolated RNA meant expressed TCRB transcripts were sequenced. TCRdb's table, derived via immunoSEQ multiplex PCR, lists solely in-frame clones and lacks some. Among a few hundred thousand clones listed, less than 15% were seen once. The specimen sequenced was naive CD4+ T cells from blood. These receptors all stem from a woman under 30 in good health.

About this clone itself: At the DNA level, this CDR3 is encoded by other sequences in the same sample as well. Here the CDR3 reads CASSGGTYEQYF. The CDR3 nucleotides are TGTGCCAGCAGTGGGGGCACCTACGAGCAGTACTTC. The chain couples TRBV28 to TRBJ2-7, with D perhaps TRBD1 (6 bases). This CDR3 is 12 amino acids long. The germline gives CDR1 MDHEN, CDR2 SYDVKM. Trimming left V 5 bases short and J 2 bases short, with 7 bases between.

CDR3 DNA sequence: TGTGCCAGCCTCTCTGGGGCCAACGTCCTGACTTTC. This encodes CASLSGANVLTF. The chain joins TRBV5-4 to TRBJ2-6; D is uncertain. Germline V gives CDR1 SGHNT, CDR2 YYREEE (reference sequence). V was trimmed by 7 bases and J by 0 bases, leaving 2 bases between them. The CDR3 spans 12 residues.

V and J are TRBV9 and TRBJ2-5, with a possible D match to TRBD1 (6 bases). In germline, CDR1 is SGDLS, CDR2 YYNGEE. CDR3 size: 14 residues. The V gene lost 0 bases and the J gene lost 3 bases, with 9 bases spanning the gap. Written as DNA, the CDR3 is TGTGCCAGCAGCGTAGCGACAGGCAAAGAGACCCAGTACTTC. The encoded protein is CASSVATGKETQYF. Based on the CDR3 plus reference TRBV9 and TRBJ2-5, the full variable domain is DSGVTQTPKHLITATGQRVTLRCSPRSGDLSVYWYQQSLDQGLQFLIQYYNGEERAKGNILERFSAQQFPDLHSELNLSSLELGDSALYFCASSVATGKETQYFGPGTRLLVL.

V is TRBV29-1 and J is TRBJ2-4; D gene unclear. The CDR3 is 19 amino acids. Germline loops: CDR1 SQVTM, CDR2 ANQGSEA. Trimming left V 0 bases short and J 0 bases short, with 21 bases between. Here the CDR3 DNA reads TGCAGCGTTGAAGATAGTTTGAACTCCGCGGCCTTAGCCAAAAACATTCAGTACTTC. It translates to CSVEDSLNSAALAKNIQYF.

This clone showed up just a few times. The V gene is TRBV6-1, the J gene TRBJ2-7; D is undetermined. This CDR3 has 12 residues. The germline gives CDR1 MNHNS, CDR2 SASEGT. V lost 1 base to trimming and J lost 6 bases, with 7 bases between them. The CDR3 DNA is TGTGCCAGCAGTGAAGTCCCCATCGAGCAGTACTTC. It encodes CASSEVPIEQYF.

This clone was found a few times. This chain joins TRBV27 and TRBJ2-2; TRBD2 aligns across 13 bases. J gave up 0 bases and V 7 bases, and 17 bases lay outside the gene matches. This CDR3 contains 21 residues. Per germline, CDR1 MNHEY and CDR2 SMNVEV (reference sequence). The CDR3: CASTALTARLAGGTNTGELFF. The CDR3 nucleotides are TGTGCCAGCACCGCACTGACAGCTCGACTAGCGGGAGGTACGAACACCGGGGAGCTGTTTTTT.

The chain recombines TRBV7-9 with TRBJ2-7; D remains ambiguous. This CDR3 spans 13 amino acids. Germline V gene sequence: CDR1 SEHNR, CDR2 FQNEAQ (reference sequence). Trimming cost V 4 bases and J 5 bases, with 12 bases left between them. CDR3 in DNA: TGTGCCAGCAGCTCGTTAGCTGTCCACGAGCAGTACTTC. It translates to CASSSLAVHEQYF. Using reference TRBV7-9 and TRBJ2-7 for the parts outside the CDR3, the full variable domain is DTGVSQNPRHKITKRGQNVTFRCDPISEHNRLYWYRQTLGQGPEFLTYFQNEAQLEKSRLLSDRFSAERPKGSFSTLEIQRTEQGDSAMYLCASSSLAVHEQYFGPGTRLTVT.

This clone was observed a few times. The chain employs TRBV9 and TRBJ2-3, with 10 positions matching TRBD2. Trimming removed 2 bases from V and 3 bases from J; junction bases left unmatched: 6. Germline V gene sequence: CDR1 SGDLS, CDR2 YYNGEE. This CDR3 is built from 16 residues. In DNA form, the CDR3 reads TGTGCCAGCAGCGTCGAAGCGGGAGGGTGGACAGATACGCAGTATTTT. Encoded protein: CASSVEAGGWTDTQYF.

The rearrangement joins TRBV28 to TRBJ2-7; 7 bases are a match to TRBD1. CDR1 and CDR2 (germline): MDHEN, SYDVKM. J was trimmed by 0 bases and V by 5 bases; bases with no gene match: 4. This CDR3 region has 14 residues. The CDR3 spells CASSLWDSSYEQYF. The CDR3 region has the DNA TGTGCCAGCAGTCTCTGGGACAGCTCCTACGAGCAGTACTTC.

The J gene is TRBJ2-7, the V gene TRBV7-2; 8 bases align to TRBD2. The CDR3 spans 15 residues. Unmatched junction bases numbered 6, after V lost 1 base and J lost 4 bases. Looked up from germline, CDR1 is SGHTA and CDR2 is FQGNSA. In nucleotides, the CDR3 is TGTGCCAGCAGCTTAGTACTAGCGGAGGGGTACGAGCAGTACTTC. Residues: CASSLVLAEGYEQYF.

The chain carries TRBV21-1 and TRBJ1-2; the D call of TRBD1 is as the table states it, not checked on the DNA. TRBV21-1 is flagged as a pseudogene. The CDR3 consists of 16 residues. This CDR3 reads CASSKGIDRNIYGYTF. CDR3 nucleotides: TGTGCCAGCAGCAAGGGGATTGACAGGAACATCTATGGCTACACCTTC.

This clone was found once. This chain joins TRBV29-1 and TRBJ2-7; 14 bases align to TRBD2. From germline, CDR1 is SQVTM and CDR2 ANQGSEA. The junction had 6 bases not matched to a gene; V was cut back by 4 bases and J by 4 bases. The CDR3 consists of 15 residues. The CDR3 DNA sequence: TGCAGCGTTGCTGGACTAGCGGGAGGAGGGTACGAGCAGTACTTC. This encodes CSVAGLAGGGYEQYF.

In its sample, this clone was seen a few times. The chain carries TRBV9 and TRBJ2-3; 13 bases align to TRBD2. This CDR3 has 17 residues. Germline lookup yields CDR1 SGDLS and CDR2 YYNGEE. Trimming at V came to 0 bases and at J to 5 bases, leaving 6 bases not matched to a gene. Here the CDR3 reads CASSVGTSGRRKDTQYF. The CDR3 DNA sequence: TGTGCCAGCAGCGTAGGGACTAGCGGGAGAAGGAAAGATACGCAGTATTTT.

As to this clone: The identical CDR3 is also encoded by other nucleotide sequences in the sample. The CDR3 nucleotides are TGTGCCAGCTCACCGACAGGGGGATATGGCTACACCTTC. Translation: CASSPTGGYGYTF. The V gene is TRBV18, the J gene TRBJ1-2, with TRBD1 identical over 9 bases. The junction had 1 base not matched to a gene; V was cut back by 3 bases and J by 5 bases. Per the germline V gene, CDR1 is KGHSH and CDR2 is LQKENI. The CDR3 length is 13 residues.

This clone was picked up a small number of times. The V gene is TRBV13, the J gene TRBJ2-5; 11 bases align to TRBD2. CDR1 and CDR2 (germline): PRHDT, FYEKMQ (reference sequence). V shed 4 bases and J 3 bases; nucleotides not matched to a gene: 1. The CDR3 runs to 14 residues. The CDR3 region is CASSWGLAEETQYF. Written as DNA, the CDR3 is TGTGCCAGCAGCTGGGGACTAGCGGAAGAGACCCAGTACTTC.